Below are 13 T cell receptor beta chains sequenced from a single sample in a study of T cells in Graves' hyperthyroidism and ophthalmopathy. TCR beta CDR3 sequences were amplified from RNA transcripts. The TCR CDR3 was amplified in a first-round RT-PCR using the HTBI primer set. In TCRdb, the multiplex PCR reads were re-called with MiXCR into one record per CDR3 protein. The sample includes about 360,000 distinct CDR3 sequences, roughly an eighth of them seen just once. Material: blood. The receptors shown here come from a woman aged 18-35 years with Graves' hyperthyroidism.

This clonotype was seen repeatedly, ten times or more. V usage is TRBV12-3 or TRBV12-4 and J usage is TRBJ2-3; 8 bases line up with TRBD2. The V and J ends lost 5 bases and 1 base, in that order; junction bases with no gene match: 5. This CDR3 region has 15 residues. The CDR3 DNA sequence: TGTGCCAGCAGTCCGACTAGCGTCCGCACAGATACGCAGTATTTT. It is translated as CASSPTSVRTDTQYF.

The chain employs TRBV13 and TRBJ1-1; D is unresolved. The V gene lost 0 bases and the J gene lost 5 bases, with 10 bases spanning the gap. The germline gives CDR1 PRHDT, CDR2 FYEKMQ (reference sequence). The CDR3 loop spans 14 amino acids. The CDR3 loop is CASSLGQSKTEAFF. In nucleotides, the CDR3 is TGTGCCAGCAGCTTAGGCCAGAGTAAAACTGAAGCTTTCTTT.

The sample holds many counts of this clonotype. The CDR3 region has the DNA TGTGCCAGCAGCTACCGACTAGCGGGAGAACAAGATACGCAGTATTTT. Protein product: CASSYRLAGEQDTQYF. This rearrangement joins TRBV14 to TRBJ2-3; 12 nucleotides match TRBD2. J lost 5 bases, V lost 5 bases, and 8 bases had no gene match. Germline-derived CDR1 and CDR2 are SGHDN and FVKESK. The length of the CDR3 is 16 residues.

Of note for this clonotype: Since a much larger clone is just one base distant, this may be a read error. J is TRBJ2-5 and V is TRBV6-1; unclear D gene. In germline, CDR1 is MNHNS, CDR2 SASEGT. Trimming removed 3 bases from V and 5 bases from J, with 7 bases in between. There are 12 residues in the CDR3. Written as DNA, the CDR3 is TGTGCCAGCAGTGACAGTGGGGAGACCCAGTACTTC. It is translated as CASSDSGETQYF.

This clonotype has a count of ten or more. The chain combines TRBV20-1 with TRBJ2-5; D perhaps matches TRBD2 (5 bases). Germline V gene lookup returns CDR1 DFQATT and CDR2 SNEGSKA (reference sequence). The V end lost 6 bases, the J end lost 7 bases, and 15 bases lay between the germline ends. The CDR3 extends over 12 amino acids. DNA for the CDR3: TGCAGTGCCCGGGAACTCCTTGGGACCCAGTACTTC. It encodes CSARELLGTQYF.

The V and J genes are TRBV20-1 and TRBJ2-5, with unresolved D. Germline CDR1 DFQATT, CDR2 SNEGSKA (reference sequence). The ends were cut back, 5 bases at V and 3 bases at J, with 19 bases in the middle. This CDR3 spans 15 amino acids. The CDR3 coding sequence is TGCAGTGCTGCCCCCCCAGTACGTTCCAAAGAGACCCAGTACTTC. Protein sequence: CSAAPPVRSKETQYF.

This clonotype has ten or more counts. The chain employs TRBV19 and TRBJ1-1, with 9 bases matching TRBD1. Germline V gene lookup returns CDR1 LNHDA and CDR2 SQIVND (reference sequence). This CDR3 spans 12 amino acids. The J segment lost 6 bases and the V segment lost 6 bases, leaving 2 bases of the junction unmatched. CDR3 bases: TGTGCCAGTAGCACAGGGGGCCCTGAAGCTTTCTTT. It codes for CASSTGGPEAFF.

This clonotype was recorded at least ten times. The rearrangement joins TRBV18 to TRBJ2-7; 7 bases align to TRBD1. V lost 6 bases, J lost 4 bases, and 6 bases stayed unmatched. CDR3 length equals 13 residues. Germline V gene sequence: CDR1 KGHSH, CDR2 LQKENI. The CDR3 is CASSRDRSYEQYF. The CDR3 DNA follows: TGTGCCAGCTCCCGGGACAGATCTTACGAGCAGTACTTC.

This clonotype was seen at least ten times. V usage is TRBV19 and J usage is TRBJ2-7; either TRBD1 or TRBD2 may fit D (5 bases each). Trimming pared 1 base from V and 1 base from J, leaving 8 bases between. CDR1 and CDR2 from the germline V gene are LNHDA and SQIVND (reference sequence). The CDR3 is 14 residues long. Here the CDR3 DNA reads TGTGCCAGTAGTATAGTTGGGGGATCCTACGAGCAGTACTTC. Encoded protein: CASSIVGGSYEQYF. The full variable domain, rest sourced from reference TRBV19 and TRBJ2-7, is DGGITQSPKYLFRKEGQNVTLSCEQNLNHDAMYWYRQDPGQGLRLIYYSQIVNDFQKGDIAEGYSVSREKKESFPLTVTSAQKNPTAFYLCASSIVGGSYEQYFGPGTRLTVT.

This sequence joins TRBV6-5 and TRBJ2-1; D unclear. The CDR3 is 12 amino acids. V lost 0 bases and J 7 bases, leaving 4 bases between the germline ends. From germline, CDR1 is MNHEY and CDR2 SVGAGI. Here the CDR3 reads CASSYSTNEQFF. CDR3 nucleotides: TGTGCCAGCAGTTACTCGACGAATGAGCAGTTCTTC.

This clonotype occurred many times. The V call is TRBV2, the J call TRBJ1-1; 9 nucleotides align to TRBD1. There are 14 residues in the CDR3. Per the germline V gene, CDR1 is SNHLY and CDR2 is FYNNEI. With V trimmed by 8 bases and J by 0 bases, 4 bases remained unmatched. CDR3 protein: CASAGTGLNTEAFF. The CDR3 region has the DNA TGTGCCAGCGCCGGGACAGGGTTGAACACTGAAGCTTTCTTT. Full variable domain (outside the CDR3, taken from reference TRBV2 and TRBJ1-1): EPEVTQTPSHQVTQMGQEVILRCVPISNHLYFYWYRQILGQKVEFLVSFYNNEISEKSEIFDDQFSVERPDGSNFTLKIRSTKLEDSAMYFCASAGTGLNTEAFFGQGTRLTVV.

At least ten counts were recorded for this clonotype. The V and J genes are TRBV6-1 and TRBJ2-5; tentative D call: TRBD1 (6 bases). Trimming stripped 6 bases from V and 5 bases from J, with 13 bases between. This CDR3 has 13 amino acids. From germline, CDR1 is MNHNS and CDR2 SASEGT. The CDR3 is CASRGRGQETQYF. The DNA of the CDR3 is TGTGCCAGCAGGGGCAGGGGCCAGGAGACCCAGTACTTC.

DNA of the CDR3: TGTGCCAGCAGCTCCTTGGACAGGGGAAAAGGCACTGAAGCTTTCTTT. Encoded protein: CASSSLDRGKGTEAFF. V usage is TRBV7-6 and J usage is TRBJ1-1; 9 bases map to TRBD1. V gave up 4 bases and J gave up 4 bases; unmatched junction bases: 10. The germline CDR1 and CDR2 sequences are SGHVS and FNYEAQ. The CDR3 spans 16 residues.